This T cell receptor (beta chain) was recorded in a study of blood T cells in healthy people across ages. Study-wide results and limits: PBMCs left unsorted prevented a conclusive naive versus antigen-experienced comparison. Strong correlation linked observed beta diversity and percent naive T cells.

This CDR3 region has 11 residues. V was trimmed by 1 base and J by 4 bases, leaving 4 bases between them. Per germline, CDR1 DFQATT and CDR2 SNEGSKA (reference sequence). Together with a sample-barcoded 5' primer, a J-beta primer mix was included in a second PCR lasting about 7 to 12 cycles. From the 5' RACE reads, TCRdb called clonotypes with MiXCR, one entry per CDR3 protein. The sample has over 1,300,000 distinct CDR3 sequences, around 59% seen once; the top ten hold approximately 7%. This clonotype was observed a few times. Antigen specificity is unknown. The sequencing input was blood. This TCR was sampled from a man aged 18 to 29 in good health. The gene calls are TRBV20-1 and TRBJ1-2; D is unresolved. The CDR3 bases are TGCAGTGCTAGAGGGGTCTATGGCTACACCTTC. Translation: CSARGVYGYTF.